These T cell receptor beta chains were read from a single sample in a study of blood T cells in healthy people across ages. TCRdb itself ran the 5' RACE reads through MiXCR, one entry per CDR3 protein. The sample has under 2,000,000 distinct CDR3 sequences, roughly 49% seen once. Sequenced: blood. These receptors originate from a woman aged 40 to 50 in good health. CDR3s include the opening cysteine and the closing phenylalanine or tryptophan. The D gene is left open where the match is weak. For some rows the clone size is stated as once, few or many, or as a class when expanded; others skip it.

clone size	V gene	D gene	J gene	CDR3 protein	CDR3 DNA
few	TRBV20-1	NA	TRBJ2-1	CSARAGTHNEQFF	TGCAGTGCTAGGGCCGGGACTCACAATGAGCAGTTCTTC
NA	TRBV10-2	NA	TRBJ2-7	CASSESGYYEQYF	TGCGCCAGCAGTGAGTCTGGCTACTACGAGCAGTACTTC
NA	TRBV7-9	NA	TRBJ2-5	CASRKTKGLQETQYF	TGTGCCAGCAGGAAGACCAAGGGACTCCAAGAGACCCAGTACTTC
many	TRBV7-2	NA	TRBJ2-3	CASSLVRVDTQYF	TGTGCCAGCAGCTTAGTGAGGGTGGATACGCAGTATTTT
few	TRBV6-5	TRBD1	TRBJ1-1	CASSGQGDTEAFF	TGTGCCAGCAGCGGACAGGGGGACACTGAAGCTTTCTTT
NA	TRBV28	NA	TRBJ2-1	CASSRLPGNEQFF	TGTGCCAGCAGTCGGCTACCCGGGAATGAGCAGTTCTTC
few	TRBV20-1	NA	TRBJ2-5	CSARVGAQETQYF	TGCAGTGCTAGAGTAGGGGCTCAAGAGACCCAGTACTTC
NA	TRBV20-1	TRBD1	TRBJ1-2	CSAQTQGGSYGYSF	TGCAGTGCACAAACGCAGGGGGGGAGTTATGGCTACTCCTTC
NA	TRBV9	TRBD1	TRBJ1-2	CASSVAGPGGDGYTF	TGTGCCAGCAGCGTAGCAGGGCCAGGGGGCGATGGCTACACCTTC
few	TRBV6-2/TRBV6-3	NA	TRBJ2-7	CASYSPRDYEQYF	TGTGCCAGTTACAGCCCAAGGGATTACGAGCAGTACTTC